This is a list of T cell receptor beta chains from one sample in a study of cytomegalovirus exposure and HLA in healthy donors. The repertoire was sequenced with immunoSEQ multiplex PCR; TCRdb's copy has only in-frame clones and lacks some. This sample has 150,000 to 190,000 clones; 70% to 90% occur once, and the top ten carry about 2.4%. Material: PBMCs. The receptors were gathered from a woman under 30 in good health and CMV-seronegative. The conserved cysteine and the conserved F or W are not part of the CDR3 here.

CDR3 protein	J gene	V gene
ASSLDRGRRGYT	TRBJ1-2	TRBV5-5
ASSLVGGYGYT	TRBJ1-2	TRBV27
ASSDVPGTEAF	TRBJ1-1	TRBV6-4
ASSSSSTDTQY	TRBJ2-3	TRBV5-1
ASSAAGTGSYEQY	TRBJ2-7	TRBV27
ASSRGQKSYNEQF	TRBJ2-1	TRBV28
ASSSRSGGYNEQF	TRBJ2-1	TRBV4-1
ASSVDGESTDTQY	TRBJ2-3	TRBV10-1
ASSRVVGSSYEQY	TRBJ2-7	TRBV19
ASAPPGNTEAF	TRBJ1-1	TRBV4-1
ASSPTGTGLRANVLT	TRBJ2-6	TRBV5-6
ASSLGTGGPAGELF	TRBJ2-2	TRBV11-2
AITGQVDQPQH	TRBJ1-5	TRBV28
ASRAGGVQPQH	TRBJ1-5	TRBV2
ASSSGERWWSSYNEQF	TRBJ2-1	TRBV5-1
ASSLSGAGGRAGELF	TRBJ2-2	TRBV7-6
ASSIDPSAGGGYNEQF	TRBJ2-1	TRBV19
ASASGSNQPQH	TRBJ1-5	TRBV7-3
SVRDGGTTVYEQY	TRBJ2-7	TRBV29-1
ASSLDRVDNEQF	TRBJ2-1	TRBV7-9
ASSLEGGEGEQF	TRBJ2-1	TRBV5-1
AWQLAGGVETQY	TRBJ2-5	TRBV30
ASSPGQGAAGANVLT	TRBJ2-6	TRBV5-1
ASSLLGGAVENIQY	TRBJ2-4	TRBV28
ASSPREGDNSPLH	TRBJ1-6	TRBV18
ASSPGAAGNTIY	TRBJ1-3	TRBV7-7
ASSQPDRERETQY	TRBJ2-5	TRBV4-1
ASGSILSYEQY	NA	TRBV10-3
AGSWTGGLGETQY	TRBJ2-5	TRBV2
ASSLTPRNSPLH	TRBJ1-6	TRBV28
ASSPGVAGGYEQY	TRBJ2-7	TRBV6-5
ASRNEYTEAF	TRBJ1-1	TRBV28